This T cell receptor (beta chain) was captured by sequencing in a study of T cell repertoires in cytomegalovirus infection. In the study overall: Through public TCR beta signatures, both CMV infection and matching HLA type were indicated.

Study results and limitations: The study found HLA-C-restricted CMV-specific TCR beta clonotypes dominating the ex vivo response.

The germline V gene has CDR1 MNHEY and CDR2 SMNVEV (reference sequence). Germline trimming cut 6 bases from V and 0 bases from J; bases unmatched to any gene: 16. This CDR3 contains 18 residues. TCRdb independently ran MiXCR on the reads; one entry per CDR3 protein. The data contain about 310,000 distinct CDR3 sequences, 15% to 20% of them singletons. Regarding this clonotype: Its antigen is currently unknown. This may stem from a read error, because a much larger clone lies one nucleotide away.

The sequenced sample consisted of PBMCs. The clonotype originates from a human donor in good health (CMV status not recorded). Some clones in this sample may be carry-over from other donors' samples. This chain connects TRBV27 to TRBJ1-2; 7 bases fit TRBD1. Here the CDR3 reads CASSTSRVDRDSNYGYTF. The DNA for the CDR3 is TGTGCCAGCAGCACGAGCCGAGTTGACAGGGACTCTAACTATGGCTACACCTTC.